This TCR beta chain was profiled in a study of blood T cell repertoires in COVID-19. Study-wide context: There were acute and convalescent COVID-19 samples, and they came from the United States, Italy and Spain. PBMCs, B-cell-depleted T cells, or T cells provided the cDNA or gDNA that made up the material.

Per the original methods: Estimates of nucleated cell counts were drawn from the amplification of reference gene primers. Some clones are missing from TCRdb's copy, which holds only in-frame ones; the method was immunoSEQ multiplex PCR. The V and J calls and the clone size are those of that table, but D and trimming were determined from the DNA. The data show around 80,000 clones, approximately 80% seen once. J lost 2 bases, V lost 3 bases, and 21 bases had no gene match. The CDR3 contains 20 residues. This chain joins TRBV5-3 and TRBJ2-3, with 7 positions matching TRBD1. TRBV5-3 is annotated as an ORF whose role is uncertain. Material for sequencing was peripheral blood. The receptor was derived from a woman older than 75 with active or convalescent COVID-19. Here the CDR3 reads CARSSTSLDRFPSDTDTQYF. The DNA of the CDR3 is TGTGCCAGAAGCTCGACTTCTTTGGACAGGTTTCCTTCTGACACAGATACGCAGTATTTT.